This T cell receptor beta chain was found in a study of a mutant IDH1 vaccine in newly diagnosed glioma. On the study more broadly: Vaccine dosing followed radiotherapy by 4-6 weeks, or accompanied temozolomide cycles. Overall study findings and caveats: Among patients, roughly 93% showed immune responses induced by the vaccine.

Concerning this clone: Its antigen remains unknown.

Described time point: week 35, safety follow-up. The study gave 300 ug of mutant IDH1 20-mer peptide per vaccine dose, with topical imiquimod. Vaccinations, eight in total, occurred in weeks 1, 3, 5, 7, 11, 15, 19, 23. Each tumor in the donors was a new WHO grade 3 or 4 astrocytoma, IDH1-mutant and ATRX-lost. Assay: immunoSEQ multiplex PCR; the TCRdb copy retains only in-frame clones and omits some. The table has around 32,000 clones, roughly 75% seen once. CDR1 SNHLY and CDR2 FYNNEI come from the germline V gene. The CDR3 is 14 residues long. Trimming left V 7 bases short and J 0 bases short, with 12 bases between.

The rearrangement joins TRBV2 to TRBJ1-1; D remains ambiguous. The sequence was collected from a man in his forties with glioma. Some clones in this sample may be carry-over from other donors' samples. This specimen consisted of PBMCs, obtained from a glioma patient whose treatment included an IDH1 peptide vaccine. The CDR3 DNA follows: TGTGCCAGCAAAAGGGAGGGATTGAACACTGAAGCTTTCTTT. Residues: CASKREGLNTEAFF.